These 3 T cell receptor beta chains were sequenced from one sample in a study of shared clonotypes between healthy human individuals. Clones were read by immunoSEQ multiplex PCR, and TCRdb kept only the in-frame ones, dropping some. The sample contains around 370,000 clones, roughly 96% of which appear only once. The sequenced material came from memory CD8+ T cells sorted from blood. Documented subset: CD45RO+ cells pooled with CCR7-negative TemRA cells. The source is a young man in good health.

This clone appeared a single time. CDR3 nucleotide sequence: TGTGCCAGCAGTCCAGGGGGCGGAACTGGAAACACCATATATTTT. It is translated as CASSPGGGTGNTIYF. The rearrangement joins TRBV28 to TRBJ1-3, with 8 nucleotides matching TRBD1. V shed 5 bases, J shed 2 bases, and the junction held 5 bases outside the gene matches. The germline gives CDR1 MDHEN, CDR2 SYDVKM. CDR3 length: 15 amino acids.

With respect to this clone: Germline is not matched at one junction end, which may reflect a read error. The V call is TRBV7-7, the J call TRBJ2-1, with D possibly matching TRBD1 (6 bases). CDR1 is SSHAT and CDR2 is FNYEAQ in the germline V gene (reference sequence). The CDR3 has 11 amino acids. The CDR3 reads CASSPGQEQFF. DNA of the CDR3: TGTGCTAGCAGCCCAGGACAGGAGCAGTTCTTC.

J is TRBJ1-5 and V is TRBV28, with D possibly matching TRBD1 (6 bases). Germline lookup yields CDR1 MDHEN and CDR2 SYDVKM. The CDR3 consists of 15 residues. The germline V and J ends were trimmed by 3 bases and 7 bases, with 16 bases remaining between them. In DNA, the CDR3 is TGTGCCAGCAGTTTTAATTGGGGGGGCGCGCAGCCCCAGCATTTT. Amino acids: CASSFNWGGAQPQHF.